A selection of T cell receptor beta chains follows, all from one sample in a study of cytomegalovirus exposure and HLA in healthy donors. Method: immunoSEQ multiplex PCR; TCRdb's copy keeps in-frame clones and lacks some. The top ten hold 4.5% to 6% of the sample, which has 240,000 or so clones, 82% seen once. The specimen sequenced was PBMCs. The receptors stem from a woman aged 40 to 50 in good health and CMV-seropositive. The CDR3 runs from the conserved cysteine through the conserved F or W. The order of the fields is V gene, D gene, clone size, J gene, CDR3 DNA, CDR3 protein. A D gene is named only where the DNA matches it firmly. Clone size appears in some rows only: once, few, many, or a class for an expanded clone.

TRBV4-2,TRBD1,NA,TRBJ1-4,TGTGCCAGCAGCCAAGGCTTTAAGACAGGGGGGAATGAAAAACTGTTTTTT,CASSQGFKTGGNEKLFF
TRBV6-1,TRBD2,NA,TRBJ2-1,TGTGCCAGCAGTGAATTTGGGGGTTCAAGAGCGGGAGGGCCGGATTTCAATGAGCAGTTCTTC,CASSEFGGSRAGGPDFNEQFF
TRBV7-2,NA,NA,TRBJ2-5,TGTGCCAGCAGCATTAGTAACCAAGAGACCCAGTACTTC,CASSISNQETQYF
TRBV21-1,NA,NA,TRBJ2-5,TGTGCCAGCTCCCGAGAGGCAGGGAGGGAAGAGACCCAGTACTTC,CASSREAGREETQYF
TRBV29-1,NA,NA,TRBJ2-7,TGCAGCGTTGCCGACGGCAGGTACGAGCAGTACTTC,CSVADGRYEQYF
TRBV20-1,NA,NA,TRBJ2-7,TGCAGTGCTTCACAGGGTTACGAGCAGTACTTC,CSASQGYEQYF
TRBV4-1,TRBD2,once,TRBJ2-1,TGCGCCAGCAGCCAAGATACACCTAGCGGGCGGGCCTATAACTCCTACAATGAGCAGTTCTTC,CASSQDTPSGRAYNSYNEQFF
TRBV7-9,NA,NA,TRBJ2-5,TGTGCCAGCAGCTTAGCGCTGTTCCCATCGGGGACCCAGTACTTC,CASSLALFPSGTQYF
TRBV7-6,NA,few,TRBJ1-6,TGTGCCAGCAGCTTTGGACTAGGGGGTTCCCCCCTCCACTTT,CASSFGLGGSPLHF
TRBV6-1,TRBD1,NA,TRBJ2-5,TGTGCCAGCAGGCCAGGGGGCCCCGGGGAGACCCAGTACTTC,CASRPGGPGETQYF
TRBV9,TRBD2,NA,TRBJ2-1,TGTGCCAGCAGCGTAGCTACAGCGGGGGTTTACAATGAGCAGTTCTTC,CASSVATAGVYNEQFF
TRBV5-1,TRBD1,NA,TRBJ1-4,TGCGCCAGCAGCTTGGTCCAGGGGGGTGAAAAACTGTTTTTT,CASSLVQGGEKLFF
TRBV12-5,TRBD1,NA,TRBJ2-7,TGTGCTAGTGCCCCGGGACAGGGACCTTACGAGCAGTACTTC,CASAPGQGPYEQYF
TRBV12-5,TRBD1,NA,TRBJ2-7,TGTGCTAGTGGTTTGGTCCAGACAGGGCCATATATCTACGAGCAGTACTTC,CASGLVQTGPYIYEQYF
TRBV14,NA,once,TRBJ2-7,TGTGCCAGCAGCCAAGGTCTAGCCTACGAGCAGTACTTC,CASSQGLAYEQYF
TRBV10-3,NA,few,TRBJ2-7,TGTGCCATCAGTGAGCGGGACTCCTACGAGCAGTACTTC,CAISERDSYEQYF
TRBV9,NA,NA,TRBJ2-2,TGTGCCAGCAGCTCAGGACTAACCGGGGAGCTGTTTTTT,CASSSGLTGELFF
TRBV5-4,NA,few,TRBJ2-1,TGTGCCAGCAGCTTCGTAGTTGGCAATGAGCAGTTCTTC,CASSFVVGNEQFF
TRBV5-5,NA,once,TRBJ1-2,TGTGCCAGCAGCTTGGCGGTGTTGTCCCCACAGGATGGCTACACCTTC,CASSLAVLSPQDGYTF
TRBV11-1,NA,NA,TRBJ1-2,TGTGCCAGCAGCTTAGGGCAGGGGATAATCGGTGGCTACACCTTC,CASSLGQGIIGGYTF
TRBV6-4,TRBD1,NA,TRBJ1-1,TGTGCCAGCAGCCCACAGGGGCTGGACACTGAAGCTTTCTTT,CASSPQGLDTEAFF
TRBV7-6,TRBD2,NA,TRBJ2-7,TGTGCCAGCAGCTTGGGACTAGCGGGGACCTACGAGCAGTACTTC,CASSLGLAGTYEQYF
TRBV4-2,TRBD1,NA,TRBJ2-6,TGTGCCAGCAGCCAGGACTTACAGGGGGCGCAGATTATGGTGGGGGCCAACGTCCTGACTTTC,CASSQDLQGAQIMVGANVLTF
TRBV5-1,TRBD1,NA,TRBJ1-1,TGCGCCAGCAGCTTGGCGGCAGGGGGAACTGAAGCTTTCTTT,CASSLAAGGTEAFF
TRBV7-9,NA,NA,TRBJ2-7,TGTTCCAGCAGCTCCACTTCCGCCGAGCAGTACTTC,CSSSSTSAEQYF
TRBV7-9,TRBD1,NA,TRBJ1-5,TGTGCCAGCAGCTCCAACAGGGGATTCGGGTTCGATCAGCCCCAGCATTTT,CASSSNRGFGFDQPQHF
TRBV2,TRBD1,NA,TRBJ1-1,TGTGCCAGCCGGGACAGGGGAGATACTGAAGCTTTCTTT,CASRDRGDTEAFF
TRBV9,TRBD1,NA,TRBJ2-5,TGTGCCAGCAGCGCGACAGGGTGGGACGAGACCCAGTACTTC,CASSATGWDETQYF
TRBV30,TRBD1,NA,TRBJ1-5,TGTGCCTGGAGTGGACAGGGACGTCAGCCCCAGCATTTT,CAWSGQGRQPQHF
TRBV5-1,NA,NA,TRBJ1-1,TGCGCCAGCAGCGTCCGGGACACCTACGAAGCCCCAATGAACACTGAAGCTTTCTTT,CASSVRDTYEAPMNTEAFF
TRBV9,NA,NA,TRBJ2-7,TGTGCCAGCAGCGTAGGCAGTGGAGGTGTCCACACCTACGAGCAGTACTTC,CASSVGSGGVHTYEQYF
TRBV6-6,NA,few,TRBJ2-5,TGTGCCAGCAGTTTAAATAAAGAGACCCAGTACTTC,CASSLNKETQYF
TRBV19,NA,NA,TRBJ1-1,TGTGCCAGTAAAGGCCGGGTAGACACTGAAGCTTTCTTT,CASKGRVDTEAFF